This TCR beta chain was captured in a study of breast tumors, draining lymph nodes, adjacent tissues. TCRdb fed the multiplex PCR reads into MiXCR, producing one record per CDR3 protein. The table shows under 350,000 distinct CDR3 sequences, with more than 30% occurring only once. On this clonotype itself: Antigen unknown.

Study-wide findings and caveats: Findings are consistent with lymph node origin and intratumoral expansion of most tumor T cells. Compared with basal-like, luminal-like tumors shared significantly more repertoire with nontumor tissue. Data only fit, rather than demonstrated, lymph node origin of most tumor T cells. Compared with lymph nodes, tumors were less diverse; compared with nontumor tissue, more.

J was trimmed by 4 bases and V by 5 bases; bases with no gene match: 10. The CDR3 covers 16 residues. The V gene's germline CDR1 is DFQATT and CDR2 SNEGSKA (reference sequence). Breast cancer patients provided tissue from their axillary draining lymph nodes. The source is a female donor with breast cancer. Some clones in this sample may be carry-over from other donors' samples. The rearrangement links TRBV20-1 to TRBJ2-5; TRBD2 matches 13 bases. Material: axillary lymph node tissue. CDR3: CSAPDRLAGGGETQYF. The CDR3 DNA follows: TGCAGTGCTCCAGATCGACTAGCGGGAGGTGGAGAGACCCAGTACTTC.